This entry is about one TCR beta chain. Antigen unknown. Trimming took 4 bases from V and 2 from J, leaving 11 bases between them. This CDR3 region has 14 residues. Germline V gives CDR1 SGHKS, CDR2 YYEKEE (reference sequence). Some clones are missing from TCRdb's copy, which holds only in-frame ones; the method was immunoSEQ multiplex PCR. The table has 350,000 to 550,000 clones, roughly nine tenths seen once. The data were obtained in a study of Ad26.COV2.S vaccination and SARS-CoV-2 variants. Study-wide points: TCR breadth and depth analyses may have underestimated total T cell responses.

The treatment is: roughly 20 received Ad26.COV2.S at low or high dose, single or two shots; several received placebo; per-sample allocation not given. Day 63 after the first injection of vaccine or placebo was the sampling time. This clonotype was obtained from a person between 18 and 59 years old who received the Ad26.COV2.S COVID-19 vaccine or a placebo. This material consisted of peripheral blood, taken in a trial of Ad26.COV2.S vaccine versus placebo. The chain links TRBV5-5 to TRBJ2-3; D not resolved. The CDR3 spells CASSIFSYTDTQYF. CDR3 nucleotide sequence: TGTGCCAGCAGCATCTTTTCGTACACAGATACGCAGTATTTT.